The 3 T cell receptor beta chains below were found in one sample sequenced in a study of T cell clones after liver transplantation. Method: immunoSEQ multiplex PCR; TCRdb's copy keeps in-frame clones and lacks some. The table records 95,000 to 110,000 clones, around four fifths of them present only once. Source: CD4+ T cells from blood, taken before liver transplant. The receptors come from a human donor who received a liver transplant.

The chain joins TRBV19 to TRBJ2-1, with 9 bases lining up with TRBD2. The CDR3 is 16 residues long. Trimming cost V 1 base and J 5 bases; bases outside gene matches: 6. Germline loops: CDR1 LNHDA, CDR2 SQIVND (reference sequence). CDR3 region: CASSIVSGRRNNEQFF. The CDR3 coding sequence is TGTGCCAGTAGTATAGTTAGCGGGAGACGAAACAATGAGCAGTTCTTC.

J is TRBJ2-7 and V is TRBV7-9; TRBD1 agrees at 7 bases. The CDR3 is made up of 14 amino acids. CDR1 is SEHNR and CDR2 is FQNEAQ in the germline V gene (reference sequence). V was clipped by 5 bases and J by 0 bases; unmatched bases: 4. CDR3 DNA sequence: TGTGCCAGCAGCAAGGGACAGCCCTCCTACGAGCAGTACTTC. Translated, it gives CASSKGQPSYEQYF.

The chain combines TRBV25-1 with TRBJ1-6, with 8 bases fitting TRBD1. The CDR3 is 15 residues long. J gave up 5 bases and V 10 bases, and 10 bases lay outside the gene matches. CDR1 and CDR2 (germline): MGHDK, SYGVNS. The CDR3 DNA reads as TGTGCCACCTCCCCGGTGACAGGGGATAATTCACCCCTCCACTTT. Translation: CATSPVTGDNSPLHF.